These T cell receptor beta chains were read from a single sample in a study of T cells in Graves' hyperthyroidism and ophthalmopathy. TCRdb called the multiplex PCR reads again in MiXCR, with one record for every CDR3 protein. The sample carries around 350,000 distinct CDR3 sequences, roughly 14% recorded once. The sequencing sample was made of blood. These receptors originate from a woman aged 30 to 39 with Graves' ophthalmopathy. CDR3s include the opening cysteine and the closing phenylalanine or tryptophan. D genes are given only for firm matches. Size values are once, few and many counts, or a class for expanded clones, and some rows have none.

CDR3aa | CDR3nt | d_gene | abundance | j_gene | v_gene
CASSQDWVYNEQFF | TGCGCCAGCAGCCAAGATTGGGTCTACAATGAGCAGTTCTTC | . | once | TRBJ2-1 | TRBV4-1
CSVGVSVNEKLFF | TGCAGCGTTGGGGTATCAGTGAATGAAAAACTGTTTTTT | . | many | TRBJ1-4 | TRBV29-1
CASSSGLSGANVLTF | TGCGCCAGCAGCTCCGGGCTCTCTGGGGCCAACGTCCTGACTTTC | . | . | TRBJ2-6 | TRBV5-1
CSARAVAKNIQYF | TGCAGTGCTAGAGCGGTGGCCAAAAACATTCAGTACTTC | . | many | TRBJ2-4 | TRBV20-1
CASSLGGSGSTIYF | TGTGCCAGCAGTTTAGGAGGGTCAGGAAGCACCATATATTTT | . | . | TRBJ1-3 | TRBV12-3/TRBV12-4
CAASRDGGAETQYF | TGTGCCGCCAGCAGAGATGGGGGGGCCGAGACCCAGTACTTC | . | few | TRBJ2-5 | TRBV15
CASIGGNTGELFF | TGTGCCAGCATCGGGGGGAACACCGGGGAGCTGTTTTTT | . | many | TRBJ2-2 | TRBV5-5
CASSQMGGRHYEQYF | TGTGCCAGCAGCCAAATGGGGGGACGGCACTACGAGCAGTACTTC | . | once | TRBJ2-7 | TRBV28
CASSFNAGTGNQPQHF | TGTGCCAGCAGTTTTAACGCAGGGACAGGCAATCAGCCCCAGCATTTT | TRBD1 | many | TRBJ1-5 | TRBV28
CASSGGGGLEFF | TGTGCCAGCAGCGGGGGGGGGGGGTTGGAGTTCTTC | TRBD2 | . | TRBJ2-1 | TRBV5-4
CASSLGFSGTGELFF | TGTGCCAGCAGTTTGGGGTTTTCGGGCACCGGGGAGCTGTTTTTT | . | many | TRBJ2-2 | TRBV28
CASRLTSGDEQYF | TGTGCCAGCAGGCTGACTAGCGGGGATGAGCAGTACTTC | TRBD2 | few | TRBJ2-7 | TRBV12-3/TRBV12-4
CASSLGGGFYEQFF | TGTGCCAGCAGTTTAGGTGGGGGGTTCTATGAGCAGTTCTTC | . | few | TRBJ2-1 | TRBV12-3/TRBV12-4
CASSPRTQTKAGTPDTQYF | TGTGCCAGCAGCCCCCGGACACAGACCAAAGCGGGGACCCCAGATACGCAGTATTTT | TRBD2 | many | TRBJ2-3 | TRBV13
CASSYSTSGANVLTF | TGTGCCAGCAGTTACTCGACATCTGGGGCCAACGTCCTGACTTTC | . | many | TRBJ2-6 | TRBV6-5
CASSPRPNGNTEAFF | TGTGCCAGCTCACCACGGCCTAATGGGAACACTGAAGCTTTCTTT | . | many | TRBJ1-1 | TRBV18
CATSTRDRENIQYF | TGTGCCACCAGCACACGGGACCGGGAAAACATTCAGTACTTC | . | many | TRBJ2-4 | TRBV15
CASSPRGAGTPDTQYF | TGTGCCAGCAGCCCCAGGGGGGCGGGTACTCCAGATACGCAGTATTTT | . | few | TRBJ2-3 | TRBV7-8
CASSQEGYEQFF | TGTGCCAGCAGCCAAGAGGGCTATGAGCAGTTCTTC | . | many | TRBJ2-1 | TRBV3-1
CASSWAADSYEQYF | TGTGCCAGCAGTTGGGCGGCTGACTCCTACGAGCAGTACTTC | . | . | TRBJ2-7 | TRBV2